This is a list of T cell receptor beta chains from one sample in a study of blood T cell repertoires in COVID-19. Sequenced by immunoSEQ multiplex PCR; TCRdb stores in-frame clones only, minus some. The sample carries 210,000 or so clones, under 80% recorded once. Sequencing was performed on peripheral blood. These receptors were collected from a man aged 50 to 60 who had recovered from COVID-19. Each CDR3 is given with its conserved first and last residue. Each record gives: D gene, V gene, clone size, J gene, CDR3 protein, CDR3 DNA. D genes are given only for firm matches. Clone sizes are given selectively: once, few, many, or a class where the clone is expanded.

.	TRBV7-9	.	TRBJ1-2	CASSLGDNHYGYTF	TGTGCCAGCAGCTTGGGGGACAACCACTATGGCTACACCTTC
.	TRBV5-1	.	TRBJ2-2	CASKFTADTGELFF	TGCGCCAGCAAGTTTACCGCAGACACCGGGGAGCTGTTTTTT
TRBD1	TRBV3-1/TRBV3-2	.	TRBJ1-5	CASSQGTGGNQPQHF	TGTGCCAGCAGCCAGGGGACAGGGGGAAATCAGCCCCAGCATTTT
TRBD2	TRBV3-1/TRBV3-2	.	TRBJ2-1	CASSQDIPKTSGRWGYNEQFF	TGTGCCAGCAGCCAAGATATACCCAAAACTAGCGGGAGGTGGGGTTACAATGAGCAGTTCTTC
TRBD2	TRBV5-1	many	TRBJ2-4	CASSYGLGGDIQYF	TGCGCCAGCAGCTACGGACTAGGCGGAGACATTCAGTACTTC
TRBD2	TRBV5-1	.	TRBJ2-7	CASSREPVLAGGDEQYF	TGCGCCAGCAGCCGAGAGCCTGTCTTGGCGGGAGGCGACGAGCAGTACTTC
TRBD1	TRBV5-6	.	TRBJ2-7	CASSNLGQGADEQYF	TGTGCCAGCAGCAACCTGGGACAGGGGGCCGACGAGCAGTACTTC
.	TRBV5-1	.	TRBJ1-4	CASSEGVGEKLFF	TGCGCCAGCAGCGAGGGGGTCGGGGAAAAACTGTTTTTT
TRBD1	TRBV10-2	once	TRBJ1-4	CASSESGTGSNEKLFF	TGCGCCAGCAGTGAGTCCGGGACAGGGAGTAATGAAAAACTGTTTTTT
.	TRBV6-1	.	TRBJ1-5	CASSEARGEGQPQHF	TGTGCCAGCAGTGAAGCGCGAGGGGAGGGTCAGCCCCAGCATTTT
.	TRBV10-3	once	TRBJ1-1	CAISESFDTEAFF	TGTGCCATCAGTGAGTCCTTCGACACTGAAGCTTTCTTT